This T cell receptor (beta chain) was captured in a study of T-cell memory formation after mild COVID-19. Study-level information: TCR clusters were largely donor specific. Study observations and caveats: That cross-reactive memory joined was suggested by some responding clones appearing in pre-infection memory. Mainly CM and EM harbored the contracting CD4+ clones; mainly EMRA harbored the CD8+ ones.

This CDR3 is 12 amino acids long. Trimming took 7 bases from V and 13 from J; bases not matched to a gene: 8. It was 5'RACE with constant-segment primers that produced the TCR alpha and TCR beta cDNA libraries, which carried sample barcodes and UMIs. TCRdb reprocessed the 5' RACE reads with MiXCR, giving one entry per CDR3 protein. Of over 500,000 distinct CDR3 sequences in the sample, 17% are singletons; the top ten hold around 7.8%. On this clonotype: Its target is not known.

Sequenced input: PBMCs or a T cell subset sorted from them (not recorded which). The clonotype was recovered from an adult woman who had mild COVID-19 (a few samples of this study predate the infection). Cell type and time point are not known. The V call is TRBV12-3 or TRBV12-4, the J call TRBJ2-3, with 10 positions matching TRBD1. CDR3 DNA: TGTGCCAGCACCCCGGACAGGGGGTTGGAGTATTTT. This translates into CASTPDRGLEYF.